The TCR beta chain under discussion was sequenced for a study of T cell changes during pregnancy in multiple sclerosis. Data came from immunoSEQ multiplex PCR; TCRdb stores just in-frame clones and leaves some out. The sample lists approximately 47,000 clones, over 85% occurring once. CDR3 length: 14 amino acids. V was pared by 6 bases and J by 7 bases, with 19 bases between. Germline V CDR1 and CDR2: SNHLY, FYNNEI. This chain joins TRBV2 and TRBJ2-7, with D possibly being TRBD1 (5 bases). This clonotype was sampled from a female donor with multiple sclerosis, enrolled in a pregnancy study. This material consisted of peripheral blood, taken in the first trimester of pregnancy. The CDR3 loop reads CASSIGARQGEQYF. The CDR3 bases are TGTGCCAGCAGCATAGGAGCTCGTCAGGGAGAGCAGTACTTC.